Listed below are T cell receptor beta chains from one sample, sequenced in a study of identical twins. MiXCR, run by TCRdb on the 5' RACE reads, gives a single entry per CDR3 protein. The sample has around 690,000 distinct CDR3 sequences, 21% seen once. This same sample was also part of a study on T cells expressing NK-cell markers.

The sample comprised PBMCs. The receptors here all came from a woman between 18 and 30 years old in good health. Both conserved end residues are part of each CDR3. Each record gives: V gene, J gene, CDR3 protein.

v_call: TRBV12-3/TRBV12-4
j_call: TRBJ1-2
cdr3_aa: CASSLPGGGGYTF

v_call: TRBV20-1
j_call: TRBJ2-7
cdr3_aa: CSAHSGRSSYEQYF

v_call: TRBV2
j_call: TRBJ2-1
cdr3_aa: CASSGQYYNEQFF

v_call: TRBV6-5
j_call: TRBJ1-4
cdr3_aa: CASSYSLTATNEKLFF

v_call: TRBV29-1
j_call: TRBJ2-3
cdr3_aa: CSVEDYQLSAQYF

v_call: TRBV20-1
j_call: TRBJ1-1
cdr3_aa: CSARVGGNTEAFF

v_call: TRBV11-2
j_call: TRBJ2-1
cdr3_aa: CASSLLGTSGRLYNEQFF

v_call: TRBV24-1
j_call: TRBJ2-6
cdr3_aa: CAADRGTHSGANVLTF

v_call: TRBV12-3/TRBV12-4
j_call: TRBJ2-7
cdr3_aa: CASSSVDSYEQYF

v_call: TRBV10-3
j_call: TRBJ2-7
cdr3_aa: CAISAGQDLSYEQYF

v_call: TRBV11-2
j_call: TRBJ1-1
cdr3_aa: CASSPAARAGTEAFF

v_call: TRBV20-1
j_call: TRBJ2-5
cdr3_aa: CSARFRETQYF